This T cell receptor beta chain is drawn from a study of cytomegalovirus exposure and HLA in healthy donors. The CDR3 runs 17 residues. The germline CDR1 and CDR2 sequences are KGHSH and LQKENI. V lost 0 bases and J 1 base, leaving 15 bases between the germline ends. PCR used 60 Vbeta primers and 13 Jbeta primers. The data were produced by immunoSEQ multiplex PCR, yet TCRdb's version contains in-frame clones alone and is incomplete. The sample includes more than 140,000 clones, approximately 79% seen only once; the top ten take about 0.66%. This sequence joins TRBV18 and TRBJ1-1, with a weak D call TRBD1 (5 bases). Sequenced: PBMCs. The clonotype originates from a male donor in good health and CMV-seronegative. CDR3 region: CASSPPLSRGANTEAFF. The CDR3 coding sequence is TGTGCCAGCTCACCACCTCTGTCTCGTGGGGCGAACACTGAAGCTTTCTTT.